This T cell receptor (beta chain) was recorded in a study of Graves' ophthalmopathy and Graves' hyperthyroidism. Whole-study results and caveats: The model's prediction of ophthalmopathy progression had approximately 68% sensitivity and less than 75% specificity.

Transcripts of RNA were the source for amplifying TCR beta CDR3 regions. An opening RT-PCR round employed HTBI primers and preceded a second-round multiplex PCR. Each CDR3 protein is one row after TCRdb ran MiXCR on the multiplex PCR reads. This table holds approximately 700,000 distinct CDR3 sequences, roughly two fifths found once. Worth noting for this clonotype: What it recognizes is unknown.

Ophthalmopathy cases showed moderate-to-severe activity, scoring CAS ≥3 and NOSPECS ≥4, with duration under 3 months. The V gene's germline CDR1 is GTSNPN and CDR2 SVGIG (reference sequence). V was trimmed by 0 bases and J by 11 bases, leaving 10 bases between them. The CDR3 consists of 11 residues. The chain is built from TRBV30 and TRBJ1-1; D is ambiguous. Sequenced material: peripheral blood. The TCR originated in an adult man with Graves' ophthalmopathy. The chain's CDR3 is CAWSVSRKAFF. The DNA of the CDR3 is TGTGCCTGGAGTGTAAGTCGGAAGGCTTTCTTT. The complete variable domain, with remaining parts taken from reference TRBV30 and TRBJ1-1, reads SQTIHQWPATLVQPVGSPLSLECTVEGTSNPNLYWYRQAAGRGLQLLFYSVGIGQISSEVPQNLSASRPQDRQFILSSKKLLLSDSGFYLCAWSVSRKAFFGQGTRLTVV.